Listed below are T cell receptor beta chains from one sample, sequenced in a study of cytomegalovirus exposure and HLA in healthy donors. Generated by immunoSEQ multiplex PCR, the TCRdb table keeps only in-frame clones and is missing some. The data show 150,000 or so clones, roughly 80% seen once. Input material: PBMCs. The source is a male donor in good health and CMV-seropositive. CDR3s leave out the opening cysteine and the closing phenylalanine or tryptophan. Each record gives: J gene, V gene, CDR3 protein.

>TRBJ1-3|TRBV5-4
ASSRGELFGNTIY
>TRBJ1-2|TRBV30
AWSVGTLIEGGYT
>TRBJ1-2|TRBV10-3
AISESRQGGYT
>TRBJ2-1|TRBV5-1
ASSLGTQNNEQF
>TRBJ2-5|TRBV9
ASSPGRGSETQY
>TRBJ2-1|TRBV15
ATSRSSGSYNEQF
>TRBJ1-2|TRBV7-9
ASSLGVAGAYGYT
>TRBJ2-7|TRBV27
ASRDRGRHEQY
>TRBJ2-4|TRBV9
ASSVGRAKNIQY
>TRBJ1-2|TRBV6-1
ASSAGPANYGYT
>TRBJ2-5|TRBV30
AWSVLAGVPGTQY
>TRBJ2-1|TRBV10-3
AIRDRSSYNEQF
>TRBJ1-1|TRBV5-1
ASSGRSATEAF
>TRBJ1-5|TRBV5-6
ASSPRGQPQH
>TRBJ2-1|TRBV7-6
ASSWDRVNEQF
>TRBJ1-5|TRBV7-9
ASSVQGNSNQPQH
>TRBJ1-6|TRBV7-9
ASSLREGGTSPLH
>TRBJ2-1|TRBV28
ASTTPGQGSNEQF
>TRBJ2-7|TRBV19
ASSIGQGYEQY
>TRBJ1-2|TRBV28
ASSLSDRNYGYT
>TRBJ2-2|TRBV30
AWTLAYTGELF
>TRBJ2-3|TRBV10-3
AISGEVTQY
>TRBJ2-5|TRBV18
ASSPGTAGRETQY
>TRBJ1-1|TRBV5-6
ASSGAGRHTEAF
>TRBJ1-1|TRBV5-4
ASSWDRMNTEAF
>TRBJ2-7|TRBV30
AWSVRGYEQY
>TRBJ1-2|TRBV29-1
SVGTGNGYT